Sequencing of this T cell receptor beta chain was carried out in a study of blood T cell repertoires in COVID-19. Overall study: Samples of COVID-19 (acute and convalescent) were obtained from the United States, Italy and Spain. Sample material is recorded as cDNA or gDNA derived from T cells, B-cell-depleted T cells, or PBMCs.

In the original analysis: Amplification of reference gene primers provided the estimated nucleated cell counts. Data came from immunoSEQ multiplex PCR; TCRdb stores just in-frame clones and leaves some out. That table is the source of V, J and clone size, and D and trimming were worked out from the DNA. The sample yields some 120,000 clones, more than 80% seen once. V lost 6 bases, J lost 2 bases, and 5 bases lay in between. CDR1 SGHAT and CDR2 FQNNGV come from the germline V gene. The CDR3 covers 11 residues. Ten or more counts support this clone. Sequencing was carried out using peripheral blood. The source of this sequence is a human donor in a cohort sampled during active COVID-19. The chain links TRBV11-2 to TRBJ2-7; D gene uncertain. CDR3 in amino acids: CASSSTYEQYV. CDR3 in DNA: TGTGCCAGCAGTTCCACCTACGAGCAGTACGTC.